A single sample is the source of the 9 T cell receptor beta chains below, sequenced in a study of graft-versus-host responses after intestinal transplantation. For these receptors, no antigen is known. Here immunoSEQ multiplex PCR was the method, and the copy in TCRdb shows in-frame clones only, minus some. The sample lists about 120,000 clones, 90% to 95% seen once, with over 0.1% in the top ten. The sequenced sample was unstimulated CD4+ T cells sorted from spleen or lymph node cells, obtained before intestinal transplant. These receptors came from a human donor who received an intestinal transplant.

The J gene is TRBJ2-7, the V gene TRBV5-7; D is uncertain. Being an ORF, TRBV5-7 has a function that is uncertain. This CDR3 contains 11 residues. V lost 5 bases, J lost 1 base, and 4 bases lay in between. For the CDR3, the DNA is TGTGCCAGCAGTTTTTCCTACGAGCAGTACTTC. Amino acids: CASSFSYEQYF.

Comment on this clone: Distinct nucleotide sequences in the sample also encode this CDR3. The rearrangement joins TRBV27 to TRBJ2-3; TRBD1 matches 9 bases. Per the germline V gene, CDR1 is MNHEY and CDR2 is SMNVEV (reference sequence). Trimming removed 4 bases from V and 4 bases from J; junction bases left unmatched: 6. The CDR3 runs 15 residues. The CDR3 DNA reads as TGTGCCAGCAGTTATTTCGGGACAGGGTCAGATACGCAGTATTTT. Protein product: CASSYFGTGSDTQYF.

The table lists this clone with a count of one. This sequence joins TRBV5-1 and TRBJ2-7; 9 bases map to TRBD1. With 1 base clipped from V and 1 base from J, the junction kept 12 bases outside the gene matches. The CDR3 runs to 18 residues. CDR1 is SGHRS, CDR2 YFSETQ, per germline. CDR3 loop: CASSLRYSGTGLSYEQYF. For the CDR3, the DNA is TGCGCCAGCAGCTTGCGGTACTCCGGGACAGGGCTATCCTACGAGCAGTACTTC. The variable domain in full, completed from reference TRBV5-1 and TRBJ2-7, reads KAGVTQTPRYLIKTRGQQVTLSCSPISGHRSVSWYQQTPGQGLQFLFEYFSETQRNKGNFPGRFSGRQFSNSRSEMNVSTLELGDSALYLCASSLRYSGTGLSYEQYFGPGTRLTVT.

This clone was observed a single time. The chain has TRBV9 and TRBJ1-1; D is possibly TRBD1 (6 bases). The germline CDR1 and CDR2 sequences are SGDLS and YYNGEE. V was clipped by 4 bases and J by 0 bases, with 13 bases between them. The length of the CDR3 is 15 residues. In DNA form, the CDR3 reads TGTGCCAGCAGCCCAAGGGGGGGGATGAACACTGAAGCTTTCTTT. This codes for CASSPRGGMNTEAFF.

The chain's CDR3 is CASSSFGQGVETQYF. The CDR3 DNA reads as TGTGCCAGCAGTTCGTTTGGACAGGGAGTAGAGACCCAGTACTTC. This chain joins TRBV28 and TRBJ2-5; 8 nucleotides align to TRBD1. The junction had 8 bases not matched to a gene; V was cut back by 4 bases and J by 4 bases. This CDR3 comprises 15 residues. Germline assignment: CDR1 MDHEN and CDR2 SYDVKM.

V gene TRBV13 combines with J gene TRBJ1-2; possibly TRBD1 for D (5 bases). The CDR3 is 13 amino acids. CDR1 is PRHDT, CDR2 FYEKMQ, per germline (reference sequence). Deletions cut 2 bases from V and 7 bases from J, with 11 bases between. As DNA, the CDR3 is TGTGCCAGCAGCTTATGGCAGGGCGGTGGCTACACCTTC. Translation gives CASSLWQGGGYTF.

The chain links TRBV11-2 to TRBJ1-3; a possible D gene is TRBD1 (6 bases). Trimming took off 1 base at V and 5 bases at J, with 12 bases between the two ends. Per the germline V gene, CDR1 is SGHAT and CDR2 is FQNNGV. The CDR3 extends over 15 amino acids. CDR3 sequence (DNA): TGTGCCAGCAGCTTAGCGGGGGCGCCTAGAAACACCATATATTTT. It codes for CASSLAGAPRNTIYF.

This chain links TRBV6-1 with TRBJ2-7; D ambiguous. Germline lookup yields CDR1 MNHNS and CDR2 SASEGT. V lost 7 bases, J lost 5 bases, and 9 bases lay in between. The CDR3 length is 11 residues. The CDR3 sequence: CASTDFHEQYF. As DNA, the CDR3 is TGTGCCAGCACAGACTTCCACGAGCAGTACTTC.

The chain is built from TRBV6-5 and TRBJ1-5, with a tentative D call TRBD1 (5 bases). V was clipped by 5 bases and J by 1 base, with 12 bases between them. CDR3 length: 15 residues. Germline CDR1 reads MNHEY; CDR2 reads SVGAGI. The CDR3 protein is CASSTRGGSNQPQHF. CDR3 nucleotide sequence: TGTGCCAGCAGTACCCGGGGGGGGAGCAATCAGCCCCAGCATTTT.